This entry describes one TCR beta chain. The germline gives CDR1 GTSNPN, CDR2 SVGIG (reference sequence). The CDR3 spans 18 residues. The J segment lost 4 bases and the V segment lost 1 base, leaving 15 bases of the junction unmatched. Repertoires were generated with immunoSEQ multiplex PCR, while TCRdb's copy carries only in-frame clones and drops some. The repertoire consists of fewer than 45,000 clones, with roughly 91% occurring once and the leading ten covering around 7.2%. The sample is drawn from a study of T cell changes during pregnancy in multiple sclerosis. The chain combines TRBV30 with TRBJ2-7; 11 bases agree with TRBD2. The clonotype originates from a female donor with multiple sclerosis, enrolled in a pregnancy study. The sample was CD8+ T cells from peripheral blood mononuclear cells, taken in the third trimester of pregnancy. This chain's CDR3 is CAWSGPNSGGAGSYEQYF. The CDR3 nucleotides read TGTGCCTGGAGTGGACCCAATAGCGGGGGGGCTGGATCGTACGAGCAGTACTTC. Together with reference TRBV30 and TRBJ2-7, the CDR3 gives the full variable domain: SQTIHQWPATLVQPVGSPLSLECTVEGTSNPNLYWYRQAAGRGLQLLFYSVGIGQISSEVPQNLSASRPQDRQFILSSKKLLLSDSGFYLCAWSGPNSGGAGSYEQYFGPGTRLTVT.